These 17 T cell receptor beta chains came from one sample sequenced in a study of spatial heterogeneity in lung cancer. TCRdb reprocessed the 5' RACE reads via MiXCR and lists one record per CDR3 protein. The data show tens of thousands of distinct CDR3 sequences, with around 12% seen just once and 4.6% held by the top ten. The time point is: sample taken at primary tumor resection. In each case, whole RNA from tumor, nontumor lung or frozen PBMC was sequenced unsorted. Sequenced material: PBMCs, taken at surgery. The receptors stem from a male donor with early-stage non-small cell lung cancer.

The rearrangement joins TRBV5-1 to TRBJ2-2; no reliable D call. V was shortened by 1 base and J by 5 bases, with 9 bases between the two germline ends. CDR1 SGHRS and CDR2 YFSETQ come from the germline V gene. This CDR3 comprises 14 residues. The CDR3 nucleotides are TGCGCCAGCAGCTTGCAGAGTTCAACCGGGGAGCTGTTTTTT. This translates into CASSLQSSTGELFF.

The rearrangement joins TRBV6-1 to TRBJ2-2; TRBD1 is a possible D gene (6 bases). This CDR3 comprises 16 residues. CDR1 is MNHNS, CDR2 SASEGT, per germline. V was pared by 5 bases and J by 2 bases, with 15 bases between. Here the CDR3 DNA reads TGTGCCAGCAGTCTTTGGGCAGGGGACAACACCGGGGAGCTGTTTTTT. Encoded protein: CASSLWAGDNTGELFF.

This clonotype was observed at least ten times. This chain connects TRBV20-1 to TRBJ1-5; D unclear. The germline V gene has CDR1 DFQATT and CDR2 SNEGSKA (reference sequence). The CDR3 sequence is 12 residues long. The ends were cut back, 7 bases at V and 2 bases at J, with 9 bases in the middle. The CDR3 region has the DNA TGCAGTGTCCACGCGGGCAATCAGCCCCAGCATTTT. Translated, it gives CSVHAGNQPQHF.

V and J are TRBV7-9 and TRBJ1-1; unclear D gene. From germline, CDR1 is SEHNR and CDR2 FQNEAQ (reference sequence). Trimming stripped 10 bases from V and 5 bases from J, with 17 bases between. This CDR3 is built from 13 residues. This chain's CDR3 is CATQNMGETEAFF. Written as DNA, the CDR3 is TGTGCCACCCAGAATATGGGCGAAACTGAAGCTTTCTTT.

This clonotype was recorded a few times. V and J are TRBV25-1 and TRBJ1-6; the match to TRBD1 covers 8 bases. Germline CDR1 reads MGHDK; CDR2 reads SYGVNS. Trimming removed 6 bases from V and 0 bases from J; junction bases left unmatched: 10. This CDR3 spans 18 amino acids. CDR3 DNA sequence: TGTGCCAGCAGGAGAACAGGGGGAGTAAGCTCCTATAATTCACCCCTCCACTTT. Translating gives CASRRTGGVSSYNSPLHF.

The chain links TRBV29-1 to TRBJ1-1; D call uncertain. This CDR3 contains 13 residues. Looked up from germline, CDR1 is SQVTM and CDR2 is ANQGSEA. V was cut by 2 bases and J by 2 bases, with 9 bases left in between. CDR3 DNA sequence: TGCAGCGTTGAACACGGACTTAACACTGAAGCTTTCTTT. Translated: CSVEHGLNTEAFF.

This clonotype showed up just a few times. The V gene is TRBV12-3 or TRBV12-4, the J gene TRBJ2-7, with 9 bases fitting TRBD1. The CDR3 is 15 amino acids. Trimming at V came to 7 bases and at J to 1 base, leaving 8 bases not matched to a gene. The CDR3 reads CASNTGGRRSYEQYF. The CDR3 DNA is TGTGCCAGCAATACAGGGGGCAGGCGGTCCTACGAGCAGTACTTC.

In its sample, this clonotype was seen a few times. The chain combines TRBV20-1 with TRBJ1-2; 9 positions match TRBD1. Germline CDR1 and CDR2: DFQATT and SNEGSKA (reference sequence). This CDR3 is built from 14 residues. V dropped 6 bases and J dropped 2; count of bases not matched to a gene: 7. The CDR3 nucleotides read TGCAGTGCCCGGGACAGGGTTAACAACTATGGCTACACCTTC. Protein sequence: CSARDRVNNYGYTF.

This clonotype was picked up many times. The V call is TRBV7-9, the J call TRBJ2-7, with 7 bases fitting TRBD2. The ends lost 5 bases at V and 0 bases at J; junction bases unmatched: 7. This CDR3 is built from 15 residues. CDR1 and CDR2 (germline): SEHNR, FQNEAQ (reference sequence). DNA of the CDR3: TGTGCCAGCAGCGGAGCCCGGGACTACTCCTACGAGCAGTACTTC. Translation gives CASSGARDYSYEQYF.

V and J are TRBV6-2 or TRBV6-3 and TRBJ2-7, with TRBD1 matching over 7 bases. Germline V gene sequence: CDR1 MNHEY, CDR2 SVGEGT. The CDR3 totals 13 residues. With V trimmed by 5 bases and J by 2 bases, 3 bases remained unmatched. This chain's CDR3 is CASSQTGTYEQYF. CDR3 in DNA: TGTGCCAGCAGTCAGACAGGGACCTACGAGCAGTACTTC.

The J gene is TRBJ1-5, the V gene TRBV12-3 or TRBV12-4; possibly TRBD1 for D (5 bases). V lost 6 bases and J 1 base, leaving 10 bases between the germline ends. This CDR3 spans 14 amino acids. The CDR3 region is CASRAQDSNQPQHF. DNA of the CDR3: TGTGCCAGCAGAGCACAGGACAGCAATCAGCCCCAGCATTTT.

This clonotype occurred a few times. The chain recombines TRBV6-1 with TRBJ1-2; 8 bases align to TRBD1. The trim removed 6 bases at V and 5 bases at J, leaving 2 bases unmatched. CDR1 is MNHNS, CDR2 SASEGT, per germline. CDR3 length equals 12 residues. The CDR3 sequence: CASRGQVYGYTF. The CDR3 region has the DNA TGTGCCAGCAGGGGACAGGTTTATGGCTACACCTTC.

The rearrangement joins TRBV10-2 to TRBJ1-1; D may be TRBD1 (6 bases). Germline values: CDR1 WSHSY, CDR2 SAAADI. The CDR3 sequence is 13 residues long. V was trimmed by 4 bases and J by 3 bases, leaving 9 bases between them. CDR3 residues: CASSAQGHTEAFF. Written as DNA, the CDR3 is TGCGCCAGCAGTGCACAGGGACACACTGAAGCTTTCTTT.

This clonotype was seen many times. The DNA for the CDR3 is TGTGCCAGCAGCCGAGAGGTTAATGAGCAGTTCTTC. It specifies CASSREVNEQFF. This chain uses TRBV5-8 with TRBJ2-1; D is unresolved. The CDR3 loop spans 12 amino acids. With 4 bases removed from V and 7 bases from J, the gap between germline ends came to 9 bases. Germline V lookup: CDR1 SGHTS, CDR2 YDEGEE.

Ten or more counts support this clonotype. The V call is TRBV12-3 or TRBV12-4, the J call TRBJ1-4, with a possible D match to TRBD1 (6 bases). V lost 3 bases and J 8 bases, leaving 10 bases between the germline ends. The CDR3 spans 13 residues. The CDR3 reads CASSLGGEEKLFF. CDR3 DNA: TGTGCCAGCAGTTTGGGGGGCGAGGAAAAACTGTTTTTT.

The chain joins TRBV13 to TRBJ2-1, with D tentatively TRBD1 or TRBD2 (5 bases each). The CDR3 has 13 residues. CDR1 and CDR2 (germline): PRHDT, FYEKMQ (reference sequence). The V and J ends lost 11 bases and 8 bases respectively, with 19 bases between them. The CDR3 protein is CAATGQKPDEQFF. CDR3 DNA sequence: TGTGCCGCGACGGGGCAAAAGCCCGATGAGCAGTTCTTC.

The sample holds a few counts of this clonotype. V gene TRBV27 combines with J gene TRBJ1-2; D is ambiguous. V lost 2 bases to trimming and J lost 2 bases, with 6 bases between them. CDR1 and CDR2 (germline): MNHEY, SMNVEV (reference sequence). The CDR3 has 13 amino acids. The CDR3 DNA reads as TGTGCCAGCAGTTTAGCAAGGAACTATGGCTACACCTTC. Translation gives CASSLARNYGYTF.